The 23 T cell receptor beta chains listed next were all sequenced from one sample in a study of blood T cells in healthy people across ages. The authors ran a second PCR of about 6 to 11 cycles using a sample-barcoded 5' primer and a J-beta primer mix. A single record per CDR3 protein comes from TCRdb applying MiXCR to the 5' RACE reads. The data show around 1,000,000 distinct CDR3 sequences, around 27% seen once. The sample was also linked to a second study, of T cells of mothers and their children.

The source material was blood. The source is a girl aged 2 to 9 in good health.

This clonotype was detected a few times. One junction end disagrees with the germline gene, perhaps due to a read error. The chain couples TRBV6-5 to TRBJ2-2; no definite D call. Germline V CDR1 and CDR2: MNHEY, SVGAGI. The CDR3 totals 15 residues. CDR3 protein: CASSSLTDNTEELFF. CDR3 DNA: TGTGCCAGCAGTTCCCTTACAGATAACACCGAGGAGCTGTTTTTT.

The rearrangement joins TRBV6-2 or TRBV6-3 to TRBJ2-5; 11 positions agree with TRBD2. CDR1 MNHEY and CDR2 SVGEGT come from the germline V gene. This CDR3 is 13 amino acids long. DNA for the CDR3: TGTGCTTCTAGACTAGCGGGGAAAGAGACCCAGTACTTC. This gives the protein CASRLAGKETQYF.

The rearrangement joins TRBV6-2 or TRBV6-3 to TRBJ2-6; weak D call: TRBD2 (5 bases). Germline V lookup: CDR1 MNHEY, CDR2 SVGEGT. Trimming cost V 11 bases and J 2 bases, with 10 bases left between them. The CDR3 runs to 13 residues. CDR3 DNA: TGTGCCGTACTAGACCCTGGGGCCAACGTCCTGACTTTC. Protein product: CAVLDPGANVLTF.

This chain connects TRBV29-1 to TRBJ2-5; D might be TRBD1 (7 bases). Germline-derived CDR1 and CDR2 are SQVTM and ANQGSEA. With 7 bases removed from V and 5 bases from J, the gap between germline ends came to 14 bases. CDR3 length equals 12 residues. The chain's CDR3 is CSAWDSGETQYF. In nucleotides, the CDR3 is TGCAGCGCCTGGGACAGCGGGGAGACCCAGTACTTC.

This clonotype was counted only a few times. V gene TRBV5-1 combines with J gene TRBJ1-6; maybe TRBD1 (6 bases). The germline gives CDR1 SGHRS, CDR2 YFSETQ. The CDR3 totals 15 residues. The V end lost 0 bases, the J end lost 8 bases, and 12 bases lay between the germline ends. In nucleotides, the CDR3 is TGCGCCAGCAGCTTGGAGGGACAAGGCGATTCACCCCTCCACTTT. This encodes CASSLEGQGDSPLHF.

This clonotype has just a few counts. The chain has TRBV7-9 and TRBJ2-1; TRBD2 aligns across 7 bases. V lost 5 bases and J lost 2; bases outside the gene matches: 6. CDR3 length: 15 amino acids. Germline values: CDR1 SEHNR, CDR2 FQNEAQ (reference sequence). CDR3 sequence reads: CASSPSGVTYNEQFF. As DNA, the CDR3 is TGTGCCAGCAGCCCCAGCGGGGTGACCTACAATGAGCAGTTCTTC.

This clonotype was counted only a few times. V gene TRBV4-3 combines with J gene TRBJ2-7; 7 bases map to TRBD1. Germline CDR1 reads LGHNA; CDR2 reads YSLEER. V gave up 0 bases and J gave up 3 bases; unmatched junction bases: 2. The CDR3 runs 14 residues. CDR3 sequence: CASSQDPGGYEQYF. The CDR3 nucleotides are TGCGCCAGCAGCCAAGATCCAGGGGGCTACGAGCAGTACTTC.

The gene calls are TRBV9 and TRBJ2-3; TRBD1 matches at 8 bases. The closer fit of TRBJ1-5 to the DNA end suggests the J call may be wrong. The germline V gene has CDR1 SGDLS and CDR2 YYNGEE. The CDR3 length is 15 residues. In DNA form, the CDR3 reads TGTGCCAGCAGCGCCAGGGGGCATAGCACAGATACGCAGCATTTT. It specifies CASSARGHSTDTQHF.

This clonotype has just a few counts. This chain links TRBV12-3 or TRBV12-4 with TRBJ1-4, with D unresolved. This CDR3 is built from 13 residues. Trimming removed 11 bases from V and 6 bases from J, with 16 bases in between. The CDR3, as DNA: TGTGCCTCCCGCGGCTTTCCGGATGAAAAACTGTTTTTT. It is translated as CASRGFPDEKLFF.

V gene TRBV7-2 combines with J gene TRBJ1-1; weak D call: TRBD1 (5 bases). Trimming took off 5 bases at V and 5 bases at J, with 15 bases between the two ends. CDR1 is SGHTA and CDR2 is FQGNSA in the germline V gene. CDR3 length equals 14 residues. The CDR3 DNA reads TGTGCCAGCAGCCTAATTGGGGGTAGGACTGAAGCTTTCTTT. Translating gives CASSLIGGRTEAFF.

J is TRBJ2-7 and V is TRBV6-2 or TRBV6-3; the D is unclear. The length of the CDR3 is 14 residues. Germline CDR1 and CDR2: MNHEY and SVGEGT. Trimming stripped 8 bases from V and 2 bases from J, with 16 bases between. The CDR3 DNA reads as TGTGCCAGCTCGCAGACATTGATCACCTACGAGCAGTACTTC. Translated: CASSQTLITYEQYF.

CDR3 DNA sequence: TGTGCCAGCAGTGAAGATGGCAGGGGGCTTTATGGCTACACCTTC. Protein sequence: CASSEDGRGLYGYTF. The chain couples TRBV6-1 to TRBJ1-2; 8 bases map to TRBD1. The length of the CDR3 is 15 residues. V shed 1 base and J 5 bases; nucleotides not matched to a gene: 6. Germline V gives CDR1 MNHNS, CDR2 SASEGT.

The chain employs TRBV7-9 and TRBJ2-5; D call uncertain. Germline CDR1 SEHNR, CDR2 FQNEAQ (reference sequence). This CDR3 is 15 amino acids long. V was shortened by 6 bases and J by 3 bases, with 17 bases between the two germline ends. CDR3 amino acids: CASSLRWRKKETQYF. As DNA, the CDR3 is TGTGCCAGCAGTCTCCGTTGGCGGAAAAAAGAGACCCAGTACTTC. Full variable domain (missing parts from reference TRBV7-9 and TRBJ2-5): DTGVSQNPRHKITKRGQNVTFRCDPISEHNRLYWYRQTLGQGPEFLTYFQNEAQLEKSRLLSDRFSAERPKGSFSTLEIQRTEQGDSAMYLCASSLRWRKKETQYFGPGTRLLVL.

The chain recombines TRBV29-1 with TRBJ2-1, with TRBD2 matching over 9 bases. The J call could be wrong; TRBJ2-7 is a better fit for the DNA end. Germline CDR1 reads SQVTM; CDR2 reads ANQGSEA. There are 14 residues in the CDR3. Written as DNA, the CDR3 is TGCAGCGGCTTGGGGCTAGCGGGGACCTACGAGCAGTACTTC. This sequence encodes CSGLGLAGTYEQYF.

This clonotype has only a few counts. V is TRBV7-2 and J is TRBJ2-1; TRBD1 agrees at 9 bases. Gene TRBJ2-5 matches the end of the DNA better, so the J call may be wrong. Germline loops: CDR1 SGHTA, CDR2 FQGNSA. This CDR3 contains 18 residues. DNA for the CDR3: TGTGCCAGCAGCTTAGGGCTCGCGTTTGGACAGGGGAAAGAGACCCAGTACTTC. Amino acid sequence: CASSLGLAFGQGKETQYF.

A few counts support this clonotype. V is TRBV4-2 and J is TRBJ2-7; D gene unclear. The DNA end favors TRBJ2-1, so the J call may be wrong. This CDR3 comprises 13 residues. Per germline, CDR1 LGHNA and CDR2 YNFKEQ. The CDR3 DNA reads as TGTGCCAGCAGCCAAACAGCGATCAATGAGCAGTTCTTC. Its protein product is CASSQTAINEQFF.

Concerning this clonotype itself: At one boundary the junction diverges from the germline segment, which might be a read error. V gene TRBV20-1 combines with J gene TRBJ1-2; D gene unclear. Germline CDR1 reads DFQATT; CDR2 reads SNEGSKA (reference sequence). The CDR3 sequence is 13 residues long. CDR3 bases: TGCAGTGCCAGAGGTGACTATGGCTATGGCTACACCTTC. This codes for CSARGDYGYGYTF.

The chain is built from TRBV28 and TRBJ2-5; D is undetermined. V lost 4 bases to trimming and J lost 4 bases, with 16 bases between them. This CDR3 has 15 amino acids. Germline loops: CDR1 MDHEN, CDR2 SYDVKM. CDR3 in DNA: TGTGCCAGCAGTTCGGATCGGCTAGACGGAGAGACCCAGTACTTC. As protein: CASSSDRLDGETQYF.

This clonotype was observed a handful of times. The V gene is TRBV3-1, the J gene TRBJ2-6; D not resolved. Germline V lookup: CDR1 LGHDT, CDR2 YNNKEL (reference sequence). The V end was cut by 3 bases, the J end by 3 bases, with 15 bases between. This CDR3 contains 17 residues. The CDR3 DNA is TGTGCCAGCAGCCAGGGCAACCCCTGGAGTGGGGCCAACGTCCTGACTTTC. Protein product: CASSQGNPWSGANVLTF.

The chain has TRBV11-2 and TRBJ2-1; 9 bases match TRBD2. The CDR3 runs 16 residues. Germline CDR1 is SGHAT and CDR2 is FQNNGV. V shed 0 bases and J 5 bases; nucleotides not matched to a gene: 5. CDR3 in DNA: TGTGCCAGCAGCTTAGATCAACTAGCGGGTCACAATGAGCAGTTCTTC. This gives the protein CASSLDQLAGHNEQFF.

The V call is TRBV7-8, the J call TRBJ2-7; 10 bases are shared with TRBD1. The trim removed 4 bases at V and 4 bases at J, leaving 10 bases unmatched. Germline loops: CDR1 SGHVS, CDR2 FQNEAQ. The CDR3 runs to 16 residues. The CDR3 bases are TGTGCCAGCAGCTCAGAGTCGGGACAGGGGCATTACGAGCAGTACTTC. This encodes CASSSESGQGHYEQYF.

The chain carries TRBV5-6 and TRBJ2-7, with TRBD2 matching over 8 bases. The CDR3 has 15 amino acids. Unmatched junction bases numbered 11, after V lost 7 bases and J lost 2 bases. The germline gives CDR1 SGHDT, CDR2 YYEEEE. The CDR3 coding sequence is TGTGCCAGCGAACGTAGCGGGAAGACACCCTACGAGCAGTACTTC. It translates to CASERSGKTPYEQYF.

This clonotype was detected only a few times. The gene calls are TRBV29-1 and TRBJ2-3; D call uncertain. Per the germline V gene, CDR1 is SQVTM and CDR2 is ANQGSEA. V lost 4 bases and J lost 2, with 7 bases in between. The CDR3 extends over 12 amino acids. DNA for the CDR3: TGCAGCGTTGGCCTTATCACAGATACGCAGTATTTT. This gives the protein CSVGLITDTQYF.